A single sample gave rise to the 23 T cell receptor beta chains below, sequenced in a study of STAT5B mutations in CD4+ large granular lymphocyte leukemia. Measured with immunoSEQ multiplex PCR; TCRdb has only the in-frame clones, and not every one. This sample carries tens of thousands of clones, around 90% of them seen once, and the ten largest clones take roughly 3.4%. The sample taken for sequencing was CD4+ T cells from blood buffy coats. The source is a human donor in good health.

This clone was observed once. The rearrangement links TRBV10-3 to TRBJ2-3; possible D gene TRBD2, 5 bases. Trimming took off 2 bases at V and 6 bases at J, with 12 bases between the two ends. Germline loops: CDR1 ENHRY, CDR2 SYGVKD. The CDR3 totals 14 residues. CDR3 sequence: CAISEGLATDTQYF. The CDR3 nucleotides are TGTGCCATCAGTGAGGGTCTAGCAACGGATACGCAGTATTTT.

DNA for the CDR3: TGTGCCAGCTCTACGGGGAGGGACTATGGCTACACCTTC. It encodes CASSTGRDYGYTF. This rearrangement joins TRBV18 to TRBJ1-2; D remains ambiguous. In germline, CDR1 is KGHSH, CDR2 LQKENI. V gave up 6 bases and J gave up 3 bases, with 11 bases separating them. The CDR3 has 13 residues. Combining the CDR3 with reference TRBV18 and TRBJ1-2 gives the whole variable domain NAGVMQNPRHLVRRRGQEARLRCSPMKGHSHVYWYRQLPEEGLKFMVYLQKENIIDESGMPKERFSAEFPKEGPSILRIQQVVRGDSAAYFCASSTGRDYGYTFGSGTRLTVV.

The chain has TRBV4-3 and TRBJ1-2; no reliable D call. The CDR3 sequence is 14 residues long. Germline values: CDR1 LGHNA, CDR2 YSLEER. The germline V and J ends were trimmed by 0 bases and 7 bases, with 12 bases remaining between them. The CDR3 sequence: CASSQDVKGRGYTF. The CDR3 DNA follows: TGCGCCAGCAGCCAAGATGTAAAAGGCCGTGGCTACACCTTC.

This chain joins TRBV7-3 and TRBJ2-7, with D maybe TRBD2 (6 bases). The germline V and J ends were trimmed by 5 bases and 0 bases, with 8 bases remaining between them. CDR1 SGHTA and CDR2 FQGTGA come from the germline V gene. The CDR3 runs to 13 residues. CDR3 DNA: TGTGCCAGCAGCCGGGGGAGCTCCTACGAGCAGTACTTC. It yields the protein CASSRGSSYEQYF.

The rearrangement links TRBV29-1 to TRBJ1-1, with 8 nucleotides matching TRBD1. V trimming: 0 bases; J trimming: 3 bases; junction bases outside the gene matches: 12. Germline V gene data show CDR1 as SQVTM and CDR2 as ANQGSEA. The CDR3 extends over 17 amino acids. The DNA for the CDR3 is TGCAGCGTTGAAGAAATTCAGGGGGCTCGTGACGACACTGAAGCTTTCTTT. This codes for CSVEEIQGARDDTEAFF.

V and J are TRBV10-2 and TRBJ1-6; TRBD1 matches 8 bases. The V and J ends lost 3 bases and 10 bases, in that order; junction bases with no gene match: 5. This CDR3 has 14 residues. From germline, CDR1 is WSHSY and CDR2 SAAADI. The CDR3 protein is CASSDRTGKSPLHF. CDR3 coding DNA: TGCGCCAGCAGTGATCGGACAGGGAAATCACCCCTCCACTTT.

The rearrangement joins TRBV28 to TRBJ1-2, with D possibly TRBD1 on 6 matching bases. The CDR3 is made up of 11 amino acids. The V end was cut by 8 bases, the J end by 7 bases, with 11 bases between. Germline CDR1 reads MDHEN; CDR2 reads SYDVKM. CDR3 sequence reads: CASYRAGGYTF. Here the CDR3 DNA reads TGTGCCAGCTACAGGGCAGGTGGCTACACCTTC.

CDR3 in amino acids: CASSLRGAAGELFF. The CDR3 coding sequence is TGTGCCAGCAGCTTAAGGGGTGCCGCCGGGGAGCTGTTTTTT. This chain uses TRBV7-3 with TRBJ2-2; D unresolved. Per the germline V gene, CDR1 is SGHTA and CDR2 is FQGTGA. The CDR3 is 14 residues long. Trimming pared 1 base from V and 6 bases from J, leaving 9 bases between.

The chain has TRBV19 and TRBJ2-2; 10 bases map to TRBD2. With V trimmed by 7 bases and J by 4 bases, 6 bases remained unmatched. Germline CDR1 reads LNHDA; CDR2 reads SQIVND (reference sequence). The CDR3 runs 15 residues. The CDR3 loop is CASKSASGSTGELFF. In DNA form, the CDR3 reads TGTGCCAGTAAGTCTGCTAGCGGGAGCACCGGGGAGCTGTTTTTT. Full variable domain (outside the CDR3, taken from reference TRBV19 and TRBJ2-2): DGGITQSPKYLFRKEGQNVTLSCEQNLNHDAMYWYRQDPGQGLRLIYYSQIVNDFQKGDIAEGYSVSREKKESFPLTVTSAQKNPTAFYLCASKSASGSTGELFFGEGSRLTVL.

This sequence joins TRBV4-1 and TRBJ2-2; possible D gene TRBD1, 6 bases. V lost 2 bases to trimming and J lost 5 bases, with 15 bases between them. The CDR3 is 16 residues long. Germline V gene lookup returns CDR1 MGHRA and CDR2 YSYEKL. Written as DNA, the CDR3 is TGCGCCAGCAGCCAAATCTGGGGGCGCGGTACCGGGGAGCTGTTTTTT. It codes for CASSQIWGRGTGELFF.

This chain's CDR3 is CATSRDGGMNTEAFF. CDR3 in DNA: TGTGCCACCAGCAGAGATGGAGGGATGAACACTGAAGCTTTCTTT. The chain joins TRBV15 to TRBJ1-1; D gene ambiguous. The germline gives CDR1 LNHNV, CDR2 YYDKDF (reference sequence). CDR3 length equals 15 residues. V was shortened by 0 bases and J by 0 bases, with 8 bases between the two germline ends. The full variable domain, in which reference TRBV15 and TRBJ1-1 provide the parts outside the CDR3, is DAMVIQNPRYQVTQFGKPVTLSCSQTLNHNVMYWYQQKSSQAPKLLFHYYDKDFNNEADTPDNFQSRRPNTSFCFLDIRSPGLGDTAMYLCATSRDGGMNTEAFFGQGTRLTVV.

This chain uses TRBV19 with TRBJ2-1; D gene uncertain. Between the trimmed V and J ends, which lost 2 bases and 6 bases, there was a span of 11 bases. The length of the CDR3 is 14 residues. CDR1 and CDR2 from the germline V gene are LNHDA and SQIVND (reference sequence). CDR3 protein: CASSIRDSSNEQFF. In nucleotides, the CDR3 is TGTGCCAGTAGTATAAGGGATTCGAGCAATGAGCAGTTCTTC.

This chain joins TRBV11-3 and TRBJ2-1; TRBD2 matches 12 bases. V was pared by 5 bases and J by 7 bases, with 3 bases of the junction left unmatched. Germline CDR1 SGHNT, CDR2 YENEEA. This CDR3 is 14 amino acids long. The DNA for the CDR3 is TGTGCCAGCAGCCGTGGACTAGCGGGGAATGAGCAGTTCTTC. Its protein is CASSRGLAGNEQFF.

V is TRBV4-3 and J is TRBJ1-4, with 7 bases lining up with TRBD1. V gave up 4 bases and J gave up 8 bases; unmatched junction bases: 10. CDR1 LGHNA and CDR2 YSLEER come from the germline V gene. The length of the CDR3 is 15 residues. CDR3 protein: CASSPQTGPGEKLFF. The CDR3 DNA reads TGCGCCAGCAGCCCCCAGACAGGGCCAGGGGAAAAACTGTTTTTT.

The sample holds one count of this clone. V usage is TRBV5-6 and J usage is TRBJ2-1; either TRBD1 or TRBD2 may supply D (5 bases each). The CDR3 is made up of 13 amino acids. The germline CDR1 and CDR2 sequences are SGHDT and YYEEEE. With 2 bases removed from V and 6 bases from J, the gap between germline ends came to 9 bases. CDR3 protein: CASSFSGGNEQFF. DNA for the CDR3: TGTGCCAGCAGCTTCAGTGGGGGCAATGAGCAGTTCTTC. Full variable domain (remainder filled in from reference TRBV5-6 and TRBJ2-1): DAGVTQSPTHLIKTRGQQVTLRCSPKSGHDTVSWYQQALGQGPQFIFQYYEEEERQRGNFPDRFSGHQFPNYSSELNVNALLLGDSALYLCASSFSGGNEQFFGPGTRLTVL.

V gene TRBV7-2 combines with J gene TRBJ1-5; D is unresolved. Trimming took 1 base from V and 6 from J, leaving 13 bases between them. Germline V gene lookup returns CDR1 SGHTA and CDR2 FQGNSA. This CDR3 contains 15 residues. The CDR3 sequence is CASSLGARESQPQHF. CDR3 in DNA: TGTGCCAGCAGCTTAGGGGCACGAGAGAGTCAGCCCCAGCATTTT.

This clone was seen just once. V usage is TRBV28 and J usage is TRBJ1-1; perhaps TRBD1 as D (6 bases). Germline assignment: CDR1 MDHEN and CDR2 SYDVKM. The CDR3 is 14 amino acids. Trimming took 6 bases from V and 2 from J, leaving 13 bases between them. Here the CDR3 reads CASRTLQGNTEAFF. The CDR3 DNA reads as TGTGCCAGCAGAACTCTACAGGGCAACACTGAAGCTTTCTTT. Combining the CDR3 with reference TRBV28 and TRBJ1-1 gives the whole variable domain DVKVTQSSRYLVKRTGEKVFLECVQDMDHENMFWYRQDPGLGLRLIYFSYDVKMKEKGDIPEGYSVSREKKERFSLILESASTNQTSMYLCASRTLQGNTEAFFGQGTRLTVV.

The V gene is TRBV14, the J gene TRBJ2-1, with no clear D. There are 11 residues in the CDR3. Trimming cost V 6 bases and J 3 bases, with 3 bases left between them. The germline CDR1 and CDR2 sequences are SGHDN and FVKESK. The CDR3 DNA is TGTGCCAGCAGTCACTACAATGAGCAGTTCTTC. It specifies CASSHYNEQFF.

The chain is built from TRBV27 and TRBJ2-7; 9 positions match TRBD2. With V trimmed by 2 bases and J by 2 bases, 1 base remained unmatched. This CDR3 is 14 amino acids long. Germline V CDR1 and CDR2: MNHEY, SMNVEV (reference sequence). CDR3 residues: CASSLERGAYEQYF. The CDR3 region has the DNA TGTGCCAGCAGTTTAGAGCGGGGGGCCTACGAGCAGTACTTC.

This clone was seen a single time. This chain joins TRBV5-5 and TRBJ2-7, with a possible D match to TRBD2 (5 bases). From germline, CDR1 is SGHKS and CDR2 YYEKEE (reference sequence). The length of the CDR3 is 15 residues. V shed 0 bases and J shed 4 bases, with 14 bases lying between them. The CDR3: CASSLEFRGSYEQYF. The CDR3 DNA reads TGTGCCAGCAGCTTGGAATTTAGAGGGAGTTACGAGCAGTACTTC.

This clone was detected once. The chain is built from TRBV4-1 and TRBJ2-1; D not resolved. CDR3 length: 13 residues. Germline lookup yields CDR1 MGHRA and CDR2 YSYEKL. V dropped 3 bases and J dropped 2 bases, with 5 bases sitting between them. CDR3: CASSHAAYNEQFF. The CDR3 DNA follows: TGCGCCAGCAGCCACGCGGCCTACAATGAGCAGTTCTTC.

The chain couples TRBV5-5 to TRBJ1-1, with TRBD1 identical over 11 bases. CDR3 length: 14 residues. CDR1 is SGHKS and CDR2 is YYEKEE in the germline V gene (reference sequence). Unmatched junction bases numbered 6, after V lost 4 bases and J lost 7 bases. The CDR3 sequence is CASSLRTGGIEAFF. DNA for the CDR3: TGTGCCAGCAGCCTACGGACAGGGGGCATTGAAGCTTTCTTT.

This clone appeared a few times. The chain has TRBV7-6 and TRBJ2-1, with unresolved D. Germline loops: CDR1 SGHVS, CDR2 FNYEAQ. This CDR3 comprises 13 residues. Between the trimmed V and J ends, which lost 5 bases and 5 bases, there was a span of 10 bases. This chain's CDR3 is CASSRDPDNEQFF. The CDR3 nucleotides are TGTGCCAGCAGCAGGGATCCAGACAATGAGCAGTTCTTC.